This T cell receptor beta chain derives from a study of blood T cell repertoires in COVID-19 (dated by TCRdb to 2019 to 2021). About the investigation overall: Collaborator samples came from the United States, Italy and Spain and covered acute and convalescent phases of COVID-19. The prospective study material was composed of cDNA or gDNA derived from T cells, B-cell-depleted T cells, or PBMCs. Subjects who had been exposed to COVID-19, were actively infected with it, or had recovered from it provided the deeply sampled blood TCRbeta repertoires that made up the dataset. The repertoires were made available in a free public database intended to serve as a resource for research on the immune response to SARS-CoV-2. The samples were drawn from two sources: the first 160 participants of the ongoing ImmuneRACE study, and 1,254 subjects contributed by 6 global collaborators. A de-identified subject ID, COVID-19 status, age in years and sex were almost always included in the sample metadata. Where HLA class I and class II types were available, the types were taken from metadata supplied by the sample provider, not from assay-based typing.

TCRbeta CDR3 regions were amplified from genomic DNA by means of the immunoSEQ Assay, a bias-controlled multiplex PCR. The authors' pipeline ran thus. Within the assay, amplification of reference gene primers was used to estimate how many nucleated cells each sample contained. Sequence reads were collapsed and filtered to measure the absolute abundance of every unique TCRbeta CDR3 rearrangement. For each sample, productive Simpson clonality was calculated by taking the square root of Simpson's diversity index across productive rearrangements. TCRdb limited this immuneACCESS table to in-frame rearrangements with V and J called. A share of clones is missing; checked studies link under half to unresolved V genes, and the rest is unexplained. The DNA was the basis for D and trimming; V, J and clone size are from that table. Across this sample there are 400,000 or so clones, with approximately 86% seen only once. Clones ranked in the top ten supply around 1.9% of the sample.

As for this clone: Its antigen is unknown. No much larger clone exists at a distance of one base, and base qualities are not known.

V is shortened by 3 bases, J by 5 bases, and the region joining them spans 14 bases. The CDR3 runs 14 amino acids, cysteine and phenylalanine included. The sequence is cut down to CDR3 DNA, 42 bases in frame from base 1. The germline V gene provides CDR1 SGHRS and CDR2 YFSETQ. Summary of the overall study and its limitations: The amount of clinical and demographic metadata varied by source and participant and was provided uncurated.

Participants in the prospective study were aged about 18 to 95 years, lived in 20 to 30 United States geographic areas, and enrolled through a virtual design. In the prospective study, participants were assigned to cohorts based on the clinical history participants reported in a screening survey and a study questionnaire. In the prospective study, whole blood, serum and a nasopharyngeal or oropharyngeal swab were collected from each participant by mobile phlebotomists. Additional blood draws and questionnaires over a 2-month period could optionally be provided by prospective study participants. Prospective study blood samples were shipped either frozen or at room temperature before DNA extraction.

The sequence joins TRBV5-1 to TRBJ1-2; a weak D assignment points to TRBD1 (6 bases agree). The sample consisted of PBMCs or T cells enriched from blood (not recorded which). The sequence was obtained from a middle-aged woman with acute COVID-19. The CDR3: CASSSGTSGYGYTF. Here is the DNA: TGCGCCAGCAGCTCCGGGACATCTGGATATGGCTACACCTTC.